This record looks at one T cell receptor beta chain sequence and its context. Germline CDR1 and CDR2: LGHNA and YSLEER. The ends lost 3 bases at V and 7 bases at J; junction bases unmatched: 15. CDR3 length: 17 residues. The sample originates from a study of blood T cell repertoires in COVID-19. About the research overall: Symptom resolution, clearance, or two negative PCRs marked the recovered donors of Cohort 3. Spain, Italy and the United States supplied samples that represented acute and convalescent COVID-19.

Data came from immunoSEQ multiplex PCR; TCRdb stores just in-frame clones and leaves some out. The sample lists fewer than 200,000 clones, approximately 86% seen once, with around 23% in the top ten. Material: PBMCs or T cells enriched from blood (not recorded which). The chain recombines TRBV4-3 with TRBJ2-3; 8 bases map to TRBD1. The receptor's source is a woman in her thirties or forties in a cohort exposed to, infected with or recovered from COVID-19 (not recorded which). CDR3 nucleotide sequence: TGCGCCAGCAGCCACAAGTTAGTGGGACAGGTACAAAATACGCAGTATTTT. Encoded protein: CASSHKLVGQVQNTQYF.